The rows below give T cell receptor beta chains drawn from one sample of a study of shared clonotypes between healthy human individuals. Sequencing was performed with immunoSEQ multiplex PCR; in TCRdb, only in-frame clones are kept and a portion is missing. The repertoire holds some 2,100,000 clones, with 90% to 95% as singletons. The sample consisted of naive CD8+ T cells from PBMCs. Receptor source: a man aged 18 to 35 in good health. Some clones in this sample may be carry-over from other donors' samples. The CDR3 runs from the conserved cysteine through the conserved F or W. Each record gives: J gene, V gene, CDR3 protein.

J gene: TRBJ2-1; V gene: TRBV7-3; CDR3 protein: CASSLYGQGTVGGGQFF
J gene: TRBJ1-2; V gene: TRBV27; CDR3 protein: CASRQGHGYTF
J gene: TRBJ2-2; V gene: TRBV19; CDR3 protein: CASSIRAGELFF
J gene: TRBJ1-1; V gene: TRBV4-2; CDR3 protein: CATRMSTEAFF
J gene: TRBJ2-7; V gene: TRBV29-1; CDR3 protein: CSVDSGPYEQYF
J gene: TRBJ1-5; V gene: TRBV27; CDR3 protein: CASSLLGGNQPQHF
J gene: TRBJ2-5; V gene: TRBV14; CDR3 protein: CASSQDSAGGPRETQYF
J gene: TRBJ1-2; V gene: TRBV28; CDR3 protein: CASSSSTGGSPYGYTF
J gene: TRBJ2-1; V gene: TRBV7-3; CDR3 protein: CASSLYTGMGEQFF
J gene: TRBJ2-5; V gene: TRBV5-8; CDR3 protein: CASRRYQETQYF
J gene: TRBJ2-7; V gene: TRBV7-2; CDR3 protein: CASSLLGFHEQYF